The 26 T cell receptor beta chains presented below share a single source sample, sequenced in a study of T cell changes during pregnancy in multiple sclerosis. Here immunoSEQ multiplex PCR was the method, and the copy in TCRdb shows in-frame clones only, minus some. This table has tens of thousands of clones, about 91% appearing once. The starting material was peripheral blood, obtained before pregnancy. These receptors came from a female donor with multiple sclerosis, enrolled in a pregnancy study.

V is TRBV29-1 and J is TRBJ2-5; 7 bases align to TRBD1. Germline V gene data show CDR1 as SQVTM and CDR2 as ANQGSEA. This CDR3 spans 13 amino acids. Trimming cost V 7 bases and J 0 bases; bases outside gene matches: 5. The CDR3 here is CSGQGGYQETQYF. The CDR3 DNA follows: TGCAGCGGACAGGGTGGGTACCAAGAGACCCAGTACTTC.

The chain carries TRBV6-1 and TRBJ2-7; D might be TRBD1 (6 bases). Germline V gives CDR1 MNHNS, CDR2 SASEGT. This CDR3 is 12 amino acids long. Trimming cost V 6 bases and J 4 bases, with 10 bases left between them. The CDR3, as DNA: TGTGCCAGCAGGATACAGGGTTACGAGCAGTACTTC. Protein: CASRIQGYEQYF.

The chain combines TRBV19 with TRBJ2-2; tentatively, D is TRBD2 (7 bases). Trimming took off 5 bases at V and 0 bases at J, with 10 bases between the two ends. This CDR3 spans 15 amino acids. In germline, CDR1 is LNHDA, CDR2 SQIVND (reference sequence). The CDR3 protein is CASSAGAPNTGELFF. For the CDR3, the DNA is TGTGCCAGTAGTGCGGGGGCTCCGAACACCGGGGAGCTGTTTTTT. The full variable domain, in which reference TRBV19 and TRBJ2-2 provide the parts outside the CDR3, is DGGITQSPKYLFRKEGQNVTLSCEQNLNHDAMYWYRQDPGQGLRLIYYSQIVNDFQKGDIAEGYSVSREKKESFPLTVTSAQKNPTAFYLCASSAGAPNTGELFFGEGSRLTVL.

The chain combines TRBV10-3 with TRBJ1-1; D is unclear. CDR1 is ENHRY and CDR2 is SYGVKD in the germline V gene. The CDR3 contains 13 residues. V dropped 7 bases and J dropped 0 bases, with 9 bases sitting between them. The CDR3 DNA sequence: TGTGCCATCATGAGGGAATTGAACACTGAAGCTTTCTTT. This sequence encodes CAIMRELNTEAFF.

The CDR3 DNA reads TGTGCCAGCAGCCTTTACAGGCCTCCAGATACGCAGTATTTT. Amino acid sequence: CASSLYRPPDTQYF. This chain links TRBV14 with TRBJ2-3, with TRBD1 as a possible D gene (5 bases). V lost 4 bases to trimming and J lost 4 bases, with 12 bases between them. Germline assignment: CDR1 SGHDN and CDR2 FVKESK. The CDR3 is 14 residues long.

The CDR3, as DNA: TGCGCCAGCAACTGGGACATACCCCGGGAGACCCAGTACTTC. Its protein is CASNWDIPRETQYF. This chain connects TRBV5-1 to TRBJ2-5; tentatively, D is TRBD1 (6 bases). The V end was cut by 6 bases, the J end by 5 bases, with 17 bases between. The CDR3 consists of 14 residues. Germline V CDR1 and CDR2: SGHRS, YFSETQ.

V is TRBV11-2 and J is TRBJ2-7; 10 nucleotides align to TRBD1. The ends lost 5 bases at V and 1 base at J; junction bases unmatched: 5. The CDR3 totals 15 residues. Per germline, CDR1 SGHAT and CDR2 FQNNGV. In DNA form, the CDR3 reads TGTGCCAGCAGCAAAGGGACAGGGGTTTCCTACGAGCAGTACTTC. This encodes CASSKGTGVSYEQYF.

The V gene is TRBV19, the J gene TRBJ1-1, with no clear D. CDR1 is LNHDA, CDR2 SQIVND, per germline (reference sequence). This CDR3 is built from 12 residues. Trimming stripped 6 bases from V and 6 bases from J, with 11 bases between. CDR3 bases: TGTGCCAGTAGCCCCCTCGGGGCTGAAGCTTTCTTT. Its translation: CASSPLGAEAFF.

The J gene is TRBJ1-1, the V gene TRBV7-3; D perhaps matches TRBD1 (6 bases). Germline V lookup: CDR1 SGHTA, CDR2 FQGTGA. The CDR3 runs 14 residues. Trimming took 2 bases from V and 7 from J, leaving 14 bases between them. CDR3 nucleotides: TGTGCCAGCAGCTTAGCAACAGGGCTGAGTGAAGCTTTCTTT. It yields the protein CASSLATGLSEAFF.

This clone has only a few counts. V and J are TRBV29-1 and TRBJ1-5, with D perhaps matching TRBD1 (5 bases). The CDR3 covers 12 residues. Germline CDR1 and CDR2: SQVTM and ANQGSEA. Trimming took off 4 bases at V and 11 bases at J, with 15 bases between the two ends. Here the CDR3 reads CSVVMGGRAQHF. The CDR3 DNA is TGCAGCGTTGTAATGGGGGGTAGGGCCCAGCATTTT.

By proportion, this clone is medium-sized (0.01 to 0.1%). The V call is TRBV10-3, the J call TRBJ2-1; 12 nucleotides align to TRBD1. Germline loops: CDR1 ENHRY, CDR2 SYGVKD. V gave up 4 bases and J gave up 4 bases; unmatched junction bases: 2. The CDR3 contains 15 residues. This chain's CDR3 is CAISAGQGAYNEQFF. The CDR3 DNA sequence: TGTGCCATCAGTGCGGGACAGGGGGCATACAATGAGCAGTTCTTC.

V gene TRBV4-1 combines with J gene TRBJ2-7, with TRBD1 identical over 10 bases. V lost 1 base and J lost 3; bases outside the gene matches: 6. CDR1 and CDR2 from the germline V gene are MGHRA and YSYEKL. The CDR3 is 16 amino acids. CDR3 bases: TGCGCCAGCAGCCAAGGCCCCGGGACAGGGGTCTACGAGCAGTACTTC. It encodes CASSQGPGTGVYEQYF.

The chain combines TRBV10-2 with TRBJ2-1; a weak D match, TRBD2 (7 bases). Trimming pared 8 bases from V and 2 bases from J, leaving 10 bases between. The germline CDR1 and CDR2 sequences are WSHSY and SAAADI. The CDR3 length is 13 residues. The CDR3 spells CASEGGAYNEQFF. The DNA for the CDR3 is TGCGCCAGCGAGGGGGGGGCCTACAATGAGCAGTTCTTC.

The CDR3 loop reads CASSYVASTDTQYF. The CDR3 DNA sequence: TGTGCCAGCAGTTACGTGGCTAGCACAGATACGCAGTATTTT. J is TRBJ2-3 and V is TRBV6-5, with D unclear. Per germline, CDR1 MNHEY and CDR2 SVGAGI. The CDR3 sequence is 14 residues long. Trimming took off 2 bases at V and 0 bases at J, with 6 bases between the two ends.

This chain uses TRBV6-6 with TRBJ1-6; D is unresolved. Germline lookup yields CDR1 MNHNY and CDR2 SVGAGI (reference sequence). The CDR3 loop spans 14 amino acids. V was cut by 5 bases and J by 6 bases, with 11 bases left in between. The CDR3 spells CASSITSGNSPLHF. CDR3 coding DNA: TGTGCCAGCAGTATAACCAGTGGTAATTCACCCCTCCACTTT.

The J gene is TRBJ1-2, the V gene TRBV6-1, with D unclear. Trimming cost V 2 bases and J 4 bases, with 17 bases left between them. This CDR3 comprises 16 residues. The germline V gene has CDR1 MNHNS and CDR2 SASEGT. CDR3 sequence (DNA): TGTGCCAGCAGTGAATCTTGGGCAGGAAAAACCTATGGCTACACCTTC. Protein sequence: CASSESWAGKTYGYTF.

The V gene is TRBV2, the J gene TRBJ1-1, with D possibly TRBD1 on 5 matching bases. CDR1 is SNHLY and CDR2 is FYNNEI in the germline V gene. The CDR3 runs to 13 residues. V dropped 4 bases and J dropped 4 bases, with 10 bases sitting between them. The CDR3 here is CASSGEGSTEAFF. The CDR3 region has the DNA TGTGCCAGCAGTGGGGAGGGGAGCACTGAAGCTTTCTTT.

This chain connects TRBV5-1 to TRBJ2-1, with 14 bases identical to TRBD2. This CDR3 contains 18 residues. V gave up 4 bases and J gave up 1 base; unmatched junction bases: 7. Germline values: CDR1 SGHRS, CDR2 YFSETQ. The CDR3 nucleotides are TGCGCCAGCAGCAGCGGACTAGCGGGGGGTCTTTCCTACAATGAGCAGTTCTTC. Translation gives CASSSGLAGGLSYNEQFF.

This chain uses TRBV27 with TRBJ2-3, with 9 bases identical to TRBD2. The CDR3 sequence is 18 residues long. Germline CDR1 and CDR2: MNHEY and SMNVEV (reference sequence). V dropped 6 bases and J dropped 5; count of bases not matched to a gene: 18. The CDR3 nucleotides read TGTGCCAGCAGAACACTTAATTTATTAGCGGGGGCCGAAGATACGCAGTATTTT. Amino acid sequence: CASRTLNLLAGAEDTQYF.

The V gene is TRBV15, the J gene TRBJ2-7; the match to TRBD1 covers 9 bases. Germline loops: CDR1 LNHNV, CDR2 YYDKDF (reference sequence). The CDR3 runs to 16 residues. V lost 0 bases, J lost 3 bases, and 6 bases stayed unmatched. The CDR3, as DNA: TGTGCCACCAGCAGAGATGTGGGGACAGGGTACTACGAGCAGTACTTC. It encodes CATSRDVGTGYYEQYF.

This clone is a singleton in its sample. This chain links TRBV7-6 with TRBJ2-7; tentatively, D is TRBD1 (6 bases). Trimming shortened V by 7 bases and J by 3 bases, and 16 bases separated the two germline ends. Germline lookup yields CDR1 SGHVS and CDR2 FNYEAQ. The CDR3 has 14 amino acids. This CDR3 reads CASTVAQGLYEQYF. CDR3 in DNA: TGTGCCAGCACAGTCGCACAGGGTCTCTACGAGCAGTACTTC.

The chain carries TRBV6-6 and TRBJ2-5, with 9 bases identical to TRBD1. Trimming removed 5 bases from V and 5 bases from J; junction bases left unmatched: 3. The CDR3 runs to 13 residues. Germline V gene lookup returns CDR1 MNHNY and CDR2 SVGAGI (reference sequence). For the CDR3, the DNA is TGTGCCAGCAGTCTTGGGACAGGGGAGACCCAGTACTTC. As protein: CASSLGTGETQYF.

The J gene is TRBJ2-1, the V gene TRBV12-5; 11 nucleotides match TRBD2. The junction had 11 bases not matched to a gene; V was cut back by 0 bases and J by 13 bases. Germline V lookup: CDR1 LGHNT, CDR2 FRNRAP. CDR3 length equals 16 residues. DNA for the CDR3: TGTGCTAGTGGTTTGGTCGTAGCGGGGGGGCCGGGTGGACAGTTCTTC. Amino acids: CASGLVVAGGPGGQFF.

The chain has TRBV19 and TRBJ1-2, with no clear D. This CDR3 comprises 14 residues. Germline values: CDR1 LNHDA, CDR2 SQIVND (reference sequence). V shed 7 bases and J shed 4 bases, with 16 bases lying between them. The CDR3 nucleotides read TGTGCCAGTAAGGACGGTCCCGGGAGCTATGGCTACACCTTC. Encoded protein: CASKDGPGSYGYTF.

In its sample, this clone was seen once. The rearrangement links TRBV5-6 to TRBJ1-5, with D possibly matching TRBD1 (6 bases). V was cut by 3 bases and J by 9 bases, with 16 bases left in between. CDR3 length equals 14 residues. The germline CDR1 and CDR2 sequences are SGHDT and YYEEEE. The CDR3 here is CASSSDGGAGPQHF. Written as DNA, the CDR3 is TGTGCCAGCAGCTCCGACGGGGGGGCAGGGCCCCAGCATTTT. The full variable domain, with the rest looked up from reference TRBV5-6 and TRBJ1-5, is DAGVTQSPTHLIKTRGQQVTLRCSPKSGHDTVSWYQQALGQGPQFIFQYYEEEERQRGNFPDRFSGHQFPNYSSELNVNALLLGDSALYLCASSSDGGAGPQHFGDGTRLSIL.

V and J are TRBV18 and TRBJ2-7; D possibly corresponds to TRBD1 (6 bases). CDR1 is KGHSH and CDR2 is LQKENI in the germline V gene. This CDR3 has 13 amino acids. V lost 5 bases, J lost 1 base, and 9 bases lay in between. The CDR3 spells CASSAGQSYEQYF. Here the CDR3 DNA reads TGTGCCAGCTCAGCAGGACAGTCCTACGAGCAGTACTTC.